The rows below give T cell receptor beta chains drawn from one sample of a study of blood T cell repertoires in COVID-19. Only in-frame clones appear in the TCRdb table, and some are missing; sequencing was by immunoSEQ multiplex PCR. The sample holds fewer than 250,000 clones, more than 70% seen once. Sequenced: peripheral blood. These receptors came from a woman of 80 years or more with COVID-19, enrolled during active disease. CDR3s include the opening cysteine and the closing phenylalanine or tryptophan. The D gene is left open where the match is weak. The size entry is marked missing in some rows and otherwise reads once, few, many or a size class.

V gene	clone size	D gene	J gene	CDR3 DNA	CDR3 protein
TRBV18	.	.	TRBJ1-5	TGTGCCAGCTCACCGGACGGGGGGAGCGGTCAGCCCCAGCATTTT	CASSPDGGSGQPQHF
TRBV3-1/TRBV3-2	.	TRBD1	TRBJ2-1	TGTGCCAGCAGCCAAGTAGGGACAGCCTACAATGAGCAGTTCTTC	CASSQVGTAYNEQFF
TRBV18	.	.	TRBJ2-1	TGTGCCAGCTCACCACGCCAGGGTTCCTACAATGAGCAGTTCTTC	CASSPRQGSYNEQFF
TRBV10-3	.	TRBD1	TRBJ1-4	TGTGCCATCAGTGACCCTCTCGCAGGGGGTGGGGAAAAACTGTTTTTT	CAISDPLAGGGEKLFF
TRBV28	few	.	TRBJ1-1	TGTGCCAGCAGCCCGAGGGAGAGCACTGAAGCTTTCTTT	CASSPRESTEAFF
TRBV5-4	once	TRBD1	TRBJ2-1	TGTGCCAGCAGCTACGAACAGGGGTTTAATGAGCAGTTCTTC	CASSYEQGFNEQFF
TRBV11-2	.	TRBD1	TRBJ1-1	TGTGCCAGCAGCTTAGGTGACAGGGTCACTGAAGCTTTCTTT	CASSLGDRVTEAFF
TRBV29-1	.	TRBD2	TRBJ2-1	TGCAGCGCGTCACTAGCGAGCAATGAGCAGTTCTTC	CSASLASNEQFF
TRBV7-8	.	.	TRBJ1-5	TGTGCCAGCAGCCAGCAAGGAGGGGCTGGAAATCAGCCCCAGCATTTT	CASSQQGGAGNQPQHF
TRBV6-6	.	.	TRBJ1-4	TGTGCCAGCATACGGGGAACTAATGAAAAACTGTTTTTT	CASIRGTNEKLFF
TRBV18	.	.	TRBJ2-1	TGTGCCAGCTCACCTGTCTCCGGGGTTGAGCAGTTCTTC	CASSPVSGVEQFF
TRBV4-2	once	TRBD2	TRBJ2-7	TGTGCCAGCAGCCCCGGGACTAGCGGGGGTGGCACCTACGAGCAGTACTTC	CASSPGTSGGGTYEQYF
TRBV10-3	.	.	TRBJ1-2	TGTGCCATCAGCGCAATAATCGGGACGGGGGATAAGCGCTACACCTTC	CAISAIIGTGDKRYTF
TRBV3-1/TRBV3-2	.	TRBD1	TRBJ1-6	TGTGCCAGCTCATCAGGGGGAAACAAATTCTCACCCCTCCACTTT	CASSSGGNKFSPLHF
TRBV21-1	.	.	TRBJ2-7	TGTGCCAGCAGGCTAGTAATATCCTACGAGCAGTACTTC	CASRLVISYEQYF
TRBV3-1/TRBV3-2	.	TRBD1	TRBJ1-1	TGTGCCAGCAGCGCCGGGACAGGGGCTGGGAACACTGAAGCTTTCTTT	CASSAGTGAGNTEAFF
TRBV5-4	.	.	TRBJ1-2	TGTGCCAGCAGCTCCGGACAGAGCAACTATGGCTACACCTTC	CASSSGQSNYGYTF
TRBV20-1	.	TRBD2	TRBJ2-3	TGCAGTGCTAGTTCCCCCCCCGGTCTAGCGGGGGTCGCGGATACGCAGTATTTT	CSASSPPGLAGVADTQYF
TRBV6-5	.	.	TRBJ1-1	TGTGCCACCAAGTACCCACAGGGGAACACTGAAGCTTTCTTT	CATKYPQGNTEAFF
TRBV30	.	TRBD2	TRBJ2-1	TGTGCCTGGAGTATGGGACTAGCGGATAATGAGCAGTTCTTC	CAWSMGLADNEQFF
TRBV18	.	TRBD1	TRBJ1-4	TGTGCCAGCTCATTGCAGGGGGCGCGGGAAAAACTGTTTTTT	CASSLQGAREKLFF
TRBV4-1	.	.	TRBJ1-4	TGCGCCAGCAGCCAAGATGGAACGGGGGATAATGAAAAACTGTTTTTT	CASSQDGTGDNEKLFF
TRBV6-6	.	.	TRBJ2-2	TGTGCCAGCAGGGGAGCCGCCGGGGAGCTGTTTTTT	CASRGAAGELFF
TRBV28	.	.	TRBJ1-2	TGTGCCACGGGAGGCCGGTCGGCTCTCTATGGCTACACCTTC	CATGGRSALYGYTF
TRBV25-1	.	.	TRBJ1-6	TGTGCCAGCTCGGCAGGGAAGAATTCACCCCTCCACTTT	CASSAGKNSPLHF
TRBV11-3	.	.	TRBJ2-3	TGTGCCAGCAGCCAGGGAGGAGGCACAGATACGCAGTATTTT	CASSQGGGTDTQYF
TRBV28	.	.	TRBJ1-2	TGTGCCAGCAGTTTCCCAGACATATATGGCTACACCTTC	CASSFPDIYGYTF
TRBV7-2	.	TRBD2	TRBJ2-1	TGTGCCAGCAGCTTAGGGCCTAGCGGGGGGTACAATGAGCAGTTCTTC	CASSLGPSGGYNEQFF
TRBV7-9	.	.	TRBJ1-2	TGTGCCAGCAGCTTGTCGGGGTCTAACTATGGCTACACCTTC	CASSLSGSNYGYTF
TRBV5-1	.	TRBD1	TRBJ1-3	TGCGCCAGCAGCTTGGAAGGGGGCTTTGGAAACACCATATATTTT	CASSLEGGFGNTIYF
TRBV12-3/TRBV12-4	.	.	TRBJ1-5	TGTGCCAGCAGCCCAGGTCAGCCCCAGCATTTT	CASSPGQPQHF
TRBV4-3	many	TRBD1	TRBJ1-5	TGCGCCAGCAGCCTTACCACAGGGGATAATCAGCCCCAGCATTTT	CASSLTTGDNQPQHF
TRBV6-1	.	.	TRBJ2-5	TGTGCCAGCAGTGAAGTAGGGAGGGAGACCCAGTACTTC	CASSEVGRETQYF
TRBV5-1	.	.	TRBJ1-6	TGCGCCAGCAGCGGGGGGGCTGACAGCGGAGCAAATTCACCCCTCCACTTT	CASSGGADSGANSPLHF
TRBV6-1	.	.	TRBJ1-1	TGTGCCAGCAGTGACCCGGGGGGATATATGAACACTGAAGCTTTCTTT	CASSDPGGYMNTEAFF
TRBV11-1	once	TRBD1	TRBJ2-7	TGTGCCAGCAGCCTCGACAGGGTTTTGTACTTC	CASSLDRVLYF
TRBV3-1/TRBV3-2	.	TRBD1	TRBJ1-4	TGTGCCAGCACCACAGGGGGCGGTGAAAAACTGTTTTTT	CASTTGGGEKLFF
TRBV11-2	.	.	TRBJ2-2	TGTGCCAGCAGCTTAATTCCAGCGGTGGGCGGGGAGCTGTTTTTT	CASSLIPAVGGELFF
TRBV2	.	.	TRBJ1-4	TGTGCCAGCGCCGACTACCAGGTTTCCTATGAAAAACTGTTTTTT	CASADYQVSYEKLFF
TRBV27	.	TRBD1	TRBJ1-2	TGTGCCAGCAGTCTCGGACAGGGTCTCGACTATGGCTACACCTTC	CASSLGQGLDYGYTF
TRBV28	.	.	TRBJ2-1	TGTGCCAGCAGTTTGAAAGGCGGGGCCTACAATGAGCAGTTCTTC	CASSLKGGAYNEQFF
TRBV11-3	.	.	TRBJ2-5	TGTGCCAGCAGCCCCGGACAGATTCAAGAGACCCAGTACTTC	CASSPGQIQETQYF
TRBV5-5	.	TRBD1	TRBJ1-5	TGTGCCAGCAACAGACAGGGGGATAGGGATCAGCCCCAGCATTTT	CASNRQGDRDQPQHF
TRBV5-4	.	.	TRBJ2-7	TGTGCCAGCAGCCGATTACAACAGGGAGACGAGCAGTACTTC	CASSRLQQGDEQYF
TRBV4-3	once	.	TRBJ1-2	TGCGCCAGCAGCCAAGATCGCGGCAGTTGGAGCTACACCTTC	CASSQDRGSWSYTF
TRBV4-1	.	.	TRBJ1-6	TGCGCCAGCAGCCGAGGTTCTAGCTCCTATAATTCACCCCTCCACTTT	CASSRGSSSYNSPLHF
TRBV28	.	.	TRBJ1-6	TGTGCCAGCAGCTCCCCCAGGGGCATTTATAATTCACCCCTCCACTTT	CASSSPRGIYNSPLHF
TRBV3-1/TRBV3-2	.	.	TRBJ2-5	TGTGCCAGCAGCCTCCCGACCAGATACAGACAAGAGACCCAGTACTTC	CASSLPTRYRQETQYF
TRBV25-1	.	TRBD1	TRBJ1-5	TGTGCCAGCAGTGACGGAGCGACAGGGCTCAATCAGCCCCAGCATTTT	CASSDGATGLNQPQHF